What follows are 26 T cell receptor beta chains derived from one specimen sequenced in a study of CD8+CD57+ T cells in acquired aplastic anemia. Template material for TCR beta VDJ and CDR3 profiling consisted of genomic DNA. TCRdb redid the calling of the reads with MiXCR, one entry per CDR3 protein. The sample has 150,000 to 200,000 distinct CDR3 sequences, 45% to 55% seen once; the top ten hold 0.85% to 1.2%. All sequencing subjects had displayed CD8+CD57+ cell expansion on flow cytometry. Sequencing was done on a sample of sorted CD4+, CD8+, or CD8+CD57+ T cells (not recorded which) from PBMCs. The origin of the receptors is a human donor with aplastic anemia.

V is TRBV5-1 and J is TRBJ2-7; 7 positions match TRBD2. The V gene's germline CDR1 is SGHRS and CDR2 YFSETQ. With V trimmed by 5 bases and J by 0 bases, 5 bases remained unmatched. CDR3 length equals 14 residues. CDR3 residues: CASSRSGASYEQYF. As DNA, the CDR3 is TGCGCCAGCAGTCGAAGCGGGGCCTCCTACGAGCAGTACTTC.

The V call is TRBV19, the J call TRBJ2-7; no clear D. Between the trimmed V and J ends, which lost 4 bases and 6 bases, there was a span of 13 bases. CDR3 length: 13 amino acids. Per the germline V gene, CDR1 is LNHDA and CDR2 is SQIVND (reference sequence). The CDR3 DNA reads as TGTGCCAGTAGTAGCTCCGTTGGTCCCGAGCAGTACTTC. Residues: CASSSSVGPEQYF.

This clonotype was seen many times. The genes are TRBV5-4 and TRBJ2-7; tentative D call: TRBD1 (6 bases). V lost 4 bases, J lost 5 bases, and 16 bases lay in between. Germline CDR1 and CDR2: SGHNT and YYREEE (reference sequence). There are 14 residues in the CDR3. Here the CDR3 DNA reads TGTGCCAGCAGCCCCACAGGGAGAATCCACGAGCAGTACTTC. Translating it yields CASSPTGRIHEQYF.

This clonotype showed up just a few times. J is TRBJ2-5 and V is TRBV10-1; D remains unclear. Germline V CDR1 and CDR2: WNHNN, SYGVQD (reference sequence). The V end was cut by 0 bases, the J end by 5 bases, with 10 bases between. CDR3 length equals 14 residues. This CDR3 is CASSESETWETQYF. The CDR3 nucleotides read TGCGCCAGCAGTGAGTCGGAAACATGGGAGACCCAGTACTTC.

Ten or more counts support this clonotype. The rearrangement joins TRBV7-2 to TRBJ1-6, with a possible D match to TRBD1 (6 bases). Germline loops: CDR1 SGHTA, CDR2 FQGNSA. CDR3 length: 15 residues. The V and J ends lost 8 bases and 4 bases respectively, with 15 bases between them. The CDR3 DNA reads as TGTGCCAGCCAGAGGACAGACACATATAATTCACCCCTCCACTTT. It yields the protein CASQRTDTYNSPLHF.

This clonotype was observed a single time. The genes are TRBV6-1 and TRBJ1-2; 7 positions match TRBD1. Germline loops: CDR1 MNHNS, CDR2 SASEGT. V lost 7 bases, J lost 4 bases, and 9 bases stayed unmatched. The CDR3 totals 14 residues. The CDR3 DNA is TGTGCCAGCAATACAGGGGATATTTTCTATGGCTACACCTTC. As protein: CASNTGDIFYGYTF.

This clonotype has only a few counts. This chain joins TRBV27 and TRBJ1-2; weak D call: TRBD1 (5 bases). The CDR3 runs to 14 residues. V dropped 6 bases and J dropped 8 bases, with 19 bases sitting between them. Germline CDR1 MNHEY, CDR2 SMNVEV (reference sequence). Written as DNA, the CDR3 is TGTGCCAGCAGCCCACGAGAGGTCCCAGGGGGCTACACCTTC. This codes for CASSPREVPGGYTF.

This clonotype appeared many times. The chain links TRBV5-4 to TRBJ1-1; TRBD1 matches at 7 bases. The CDR3 has 15 amino acids. The J segment lost 4 bases and the V segment lost 3 bases, leaving 9 bases of the junction unmatched. CDR1 and CDR2 (germline): SGHNT, YYREEE (reference sequence). DNA for the CDR3: TGTGCCAGCAGCTCCGATCCTCGACAGGGCACTGAAGCTTTCTTT. This codes for CASSSDPRQGTEAFF.

On this clonotype itself: A much larger clone differs by one base, so this may be a read error. The rearrangement links TRBV7-3 to TRBJ2-1, with 9 bases aligning to TRBD1. There are 15 residues in the CDR3. In germline, CDR1 is SGHTA, CDR2 FQGTGA. The CDR3, as DNA: TGTGCCAGAAGCTTAACGGGGACAGGGTGGTTCGAGCAGTTCTTC. It yields the protein CARSLTGTGWFEQFF.

The V gene is TRBV15, the J gene TRBJ1-1, with 10 bases identical to TRBD1. This CDR3 region has 14 residues. The germline V gene encodes CDR1 LNHNV and CDR2 YYDKDF (reference sequence). The V segment lost 8 bases and the J segment 4 bases; nucleotides outside the gene matches: 7. CDR3: CATWDRGSGTEAFF. CDR3 coding DNA: TGTGCCACCTGGGACAGGGGATCGGGCACTGAAGCTTTCTTT.

The chain links TRBV2 to TRBJ1-5; D remains ambiguous. Germline-derived CDR1 and CDR2 are SNHLY and FYNNEI. The V end lost 7 bases, the J end lost 0 bases, and 16 bases lay between the germline ends. The CDR3 has 16 residues. The CDR3 nucleotides are TGTGCCAGCAAACTAGGTGAACCCCATAGCAATCAGCCCCAGCATTTT. Amino acid sequence: CASKLGEPHSNQPQHF.

V usage is TRBV2 and J usage is TRBJ2-5; unclear D gene. V dropped 3 bases and J dropped 7 bases, with 6 bases sitting between them. Germline V gene data show CDR1 as SNHLY and CDR2 as FYNNEI. This CDR3 comprises 11 residues. The CDR3 DNA reads as TGTGCCAGCAGTGACTCCCCGACCCAGTACTTC. Residues: CASSDSPTQYF.

Concerning this clonotype: Without the conserved terminal phenylalanine or tryptophan, this CDR3 likely stems from a read error. The V and J genes are TRBV6-1 and TRBJ2-5; 10 bases align to TRBD2. The CDR3 spans 13 residues. V trimming: 6 bases; J trimming: 5 bases; junction bases outside the gene matches: 3. Germline CDR1 and CDR2: MNHNS and SASEGT. The CDR3 sequence: CASRPSGSETQYL. Here the CDR3 DNA reads TGTGCCAGCAGGCCTAGCGGGAGTGAGACCCAGTACCTC.

CDR3 DNA sequence: TGCGCCAGCAGCCAAACAGTTACCTACGAGCAGTACTTC. Translation: CASSQTVTYEQYF. V usage is TRBV4-1 and J usage is TRBJ2-7; D remains unclear. The CDR3 has 13 residues. The V and J ends lost 2 bases and 2 bases respectively, with 7 bases between them. Germline values: CDR1 MGHRA, CDR2 YSYEKL.

CDR3 loop: CSAIDRGPYEQYF. CDR3 nucleotide sequence: TGCAGTGCTATCGACAGAGGACCCTACGAGCAGTACTTC. This chain joins TRBV20-1 and TRBJ2-7; perhaps TRBD1 as D (5 bases). Trimming took 4 bases from V and 2 from J, leaving 12 bases between them. CDR1 and CDR2 from the germline V gene are DFQATT and SNEGSKA (reference sequence). The CDR3 is 13 amino acids.

V usage is TRBV19 and J usage is TRBJ1-1, with a tentative D call TRBD1 (6 bases). V lost 6 bases to trimming and J lost 4 bases, with 18 bases between them. Germline loops: CDR1 LNHDA, CDR2 SQIVND (reference sequence). This CDR3 spans 15 amino acids. In DNA, the CDR3 is TGTGCCAGTAGAGATTTAGCGGGGGCGGGCACTGAAGCTTTCTTT. Its translation: CASRDLAGAGTEAFF.

This chain links TRBV12-3 or TRBV12-4 with TRBJ1-1; D is unresolved. The CDR3 has 11 amino acids. V lost 7 bases and J lost 0, with 3 bases in between. DNA for the CDR3: TGTGCCAGCATGTTGAACACTGAAGCTTTCTTT. Its protein is CASMLNTEAFF.

This chain joins TRBV2 and TRBJ1-6; TRBD1 might be the D (5 bases). The CDR3 runs 13 residues. CDR1 is SNHLY, CDR2 FYNNEI, per germline. Trimming cost V 6 bases and J 7 bases, with 10 bases left between them. CDR3: CASRTGGNSPLHF. In nucleotides, the CDR3 is TGTGCCAGCAGAACTGGGGGAAATTCACCCCTCCACTTT.

V and J are TRBV11-2 and TRBJ2-2; D assignment may be TRBD1 or TRBD2 (6 bases each). CDR1 and CDR2 from the germline V gene are SGHAT and FQNNGV. V was pared by 5 bases and J by 2 bases, with 15 bases between. The CDR3 is made up of 16 amino acids. The CDR3 DNA reads TGTGCCAGCAGCAAGGGGGGCAAAGGAAACACCGGGGAGCTGTTTTTT. Translated, it gives CASSKGGKGNTGELFF.

The rearrangement links TRBV2 to TRBJ1-5, with TRBD1 matching 7 bases. J gave up 11 bases and V 4 bases, and 8 bases lay outside the gene matches. This CDR3 region has 13 residues. The germline gives CDR1 SNHLY, CDR2 FYNNEI. The CDR3 DNA reads as TGTGCCAGCAGTGGGACAGGCGGACAGACCCAGCATTTT. Translation: CASSGTGGQTQHF.

The chain has TRBV10-3 and TRBJ2-7; no clear D. Germline V gene data show CDR1 as ENHRY and CDR2 as SYGVKD. V was clipped by 7 bases and J by 6 bases, with 16 bases between them. The CDR3 has 13 residues. The CDR3 sequence: CAINPTWVSEQYF. In DNA form, the CDR3 reads TGTGCCATCAATCCGACATGGGTCAGCGAGCAGTACTTC.

This chain uses TRBV2 with TRBJ2-5; 10 bases map to TRBD1. V dropped 7 bases and J dropped 2; count of bases not matched to a gene: 4. Germline lookup yields CDR1 SNHLY and CDR2 FYNNEI. This CDR3 has 14 residues. The chain's CDR3 is CASTMDRGQETQYF. The CDR3 DNA follows: TGTGCCAGCACCATGGACAGGGGGCAAGAGACCCAGTACTTC.

This rearrangement joins TRBV7-8 to TRBJ2-2, with D unclear. The CDR3 consists of 11 residues. Per the germline V gene, CDR1 is SGHVS and CDR2 is FQNEAQ. The CDR3 here is CVAANTGELFF. In DNA, the CDR3 is TGTGTTGCGGCGAACACCGGGGAGCTGTTTTTT. Drawing the rest from reference TRBV7-8 and TRBJ2-2, the complete variable domain is GAGVSQSPRYKVAKRGQDVALRCDPISGHVSLFWYQQALGQGPEFLTYFQNEAQLDKSGLPSDRFFAERPEGSVSTLKIQRTQQEDSAVYLCVAANTGELFFGEGSRLTVL.

The chain joins TRBV15 to TRBJ2-3; D tentatively reads TRBD1 or TRBD2 (6 bases each). V lost 1 base, J lost 0 bases, and 11 bases lay in between. The CDR3 totals 16 residues. From germline, CDR1 is LNHNV and CDR2 YYDKDF (reference sequence). As DNA, the CDR3 is TGTGCCACCAGCAGAGGTAGGGGGACTAGCACAGATACGCAGTATTTT. It specifies CATSRGRGTSTDTQYF.

V and J are TRBV2 and TRBJ2-3, with 7 bases lining up with TRBD1. Per the germline V gene, CDR1 is SNHLY and CDR2 is FYNNEI. The CDR3 loop spans 13 amino acids. After removal of 9 bases from V and 8 bases from J, the junction contained 11 bases not matched to a gene. Here the CDR3 reads CASQGTDQATQYF. DNA for the CDR3: TGTGCCAGTCAAGGGACAGATCAGGCTACGCAGTATTTT. The full variable domain, completed using reference TRBV2 and TRBJ2-3, is EPEVTQTPSHQVTQMGQEVILRCVPISNHLYFYWYRQILGQKVEFLVSFYNNEISEKSEIFDDQFSVERPDGSNFTLKIRSTKLEDSAMYFCASQGTDQATQYFGPGTRLTVL.

This clonotype has ten or more counts. The chain is built from TRBV5-8 and TRBJ2-5; D is unresolved. The CDR3 spans 13 residues. V lost 5 bases and J lost 3, with 11 bases in between. From germline, CDR1 is SGHTS and CDR2 YDEGEE. CDR3 sequence: CASRPQAKETQYF. In DNA form, the CDR3 reads TGTGCCAGCAGACCGCAGGCCAAAGAGACCCAGTACTTC. The full variable domain, completed using reference TRBV5-8 and TRBJ2-5, is EAGVTQSPTHLIKTRGQQATLRCSPISGHTSVYWYQQALGLGLQFLLWYDEGEERNRGNFPPRFSGRQFPNYSSELNVNALELEDSALYLCASRPQAKETQYFGPGTRLLVL.